These 27 T cell receptor beta chains were sequenced from one sample in a study of blood T cell repertoires in COVID-19. Assay: immunoSEQ multiplex PCR; the TCRdb copy retains only in-frame clones and omits some. The sample shows some 140,000 clones, just under 85% of them seen only once. The sample comprised peripheral blood. The receptors were sampled from a human donor in a cohort sampled during active COVID-19.

The chain employs TRBV9 and TRBJ1-2, with TRBD1 as a possible D gene (5 bases). V was shortened by 4 bases and J by 2 bases, with 9 bases between the two germline ends. The CDR3 covers 13 residues. Germline lookup yields CDR1 SGDLS and CDR2 YYNGEE. The CDR3 DNA reads TGTGCCAGCAGCCCTGACAGCAACTATGGCTACACCTTC. Its translation is CASSPDSNYGYTF.

V gene TRBV9 combines with J gene TRBJ2-2; D is possibly TRBD1 (6 bases). The CDR3 contains 17 residues. Germline V gene data show CDR1 as SGDLS and CDR2 as YYNGEE. With 4 bases removed from V and 0 bases from J, the gap between germline ends came to 16 bases. The DNA of the CDR3 is TGTGCCAGCAGCCTTCCGGGACACCTAACGAACACCGGGGAGCTGTTTTTT. Translated: CASSLPGHLTNTGELFF.

The V gene is TRBV6-5, the J gene TRBJ1-2; 7 nucleotides align to TRBD1. The germline CDR1 and CDR2 sequences are MNHEY and SVGAGI. This CDR3 has 14 residues. The V gene end was trimmed by 2 bases and the J gene end by 3 bases; junction bases not matched to a gene: 3. CDR3 coding DNA: TGTGCCAGCAGTTACCACAGGGGATACTATGGCTACACCTTC. Its protein product is CASSYHRGYYGYTF.

This chain connects TRBV19 to TRBJ2-6; D is possibly TRBD1 (6 bases). V shed 7 bases and J shed 1 base, with 20 bases lying between them. In germline, CDR1 is LNHDA, CDR2 SQIVND (reference sequence). CDR3 length: 18 amino acids. CDR3 nucleotide sequence: TGTGCCAGTACTGACATCAGGGGCCGTAGGTCTGGGGCCAACGTCCTGACTTTC. This sequence encodes CASTDIRGRRSGANVLTF.

This chain uses TRBV5-6 with TRBJ1-5, with a weak D call TRBD1 (5 bases). CDR1 and CDR2 (germline): SGHDT, YYEEEE. The CDR3 spans 16 residues. Trimming cost V 3 bases and J 3 bases, with 16 bases left between them. The CDR3 DNA sequence: TGTGCCAGCAGCTATACAGGAGTCGGCATCAATCAGCCCCAGCATTTT. Its protein is CASSYTGVGINQPQHF.

The chain employs TRBV19 and TRBJ2-7; tentatively, D is TRBD2 (6 bases). CDR3 length equals 13 residues. Trimming removed 4 bases at V and 4 bases at J, with 11 bases between. Germline lookup yields CDR1 LNHDA and CDR2 SQIVND (reference sequence). CDR3 loop: CASSSGTRYEQYF. As DNA, the CDR3 is TGTGCCAGTAGTAGCGGGACTCGTTACGAGCAGTACTTC.

The rearrangement links TRBV6-5 to TRBJ2-7; possible D gene TRBD1, 5 bases. The CDR3 extends over 14 amino acids. Trimming pared 1 base from V and 2 bases from J, leaving 9 bases between. Germline values: CDR1 MNHEY, CDR2 SVGAGI. DNA for the CDR3: TGTGCCAGCAGTTACTTCCAGGGTACCTACGAGCAGTACTTC. Encoded protein: CASSYFQGTYEQYF.

J is TRBJ2-3 and V is TRBV7-2; TRBD2 matches at 8 bases. V dropped 3 bases and J dropped 5; count of bases not matched to a gene: 4. Germline V gives CDR1 SGHTA, CDR2 FQGNSA. The CDR3 has 14 amino acids. The CDR3 nucleotides are TGTGCCAGCAGCTTTCGGGGGGGCCGAGATACGCAGTATTTT. Amino acid sequence: CASSFRGGRDTQYF.

The chain employs TRBV5-1 and TRBJ2-2, with D perhaps matching TRBD2 (5 bases). CDR3 length: 17 amino acids. Germline V CDR1 and CDR2: SGHRS, YFSETQ. V lost 4 bases, J lost 1 base, and 17 bases lay in between. The CDR3 coding sequence is TGCGCCAGCAGCCCCGGCCGAAGCGGATGGAACACCGGGGAGCTGTTTTTT. This encodes CASSPGRSGWNTGELFF.

The chain uses TRBV5-1 and TRBJ1-5; TRBD1 might be the D (5 bases). Trimming removed 0 bases at V and 1 base at J, with 8 bases between. The CDR3 runs to 15 residues. Germline values: CDR1 SGHRS, CDR2 YFSETQ. In DNA form, the CDR3 reads TGCGCCAGCAGCTTGGGGGCAGGGAGCAATCAGCCCCAGCATTTT. Its translation: CASSLGAGSNQPQHF.

This chain links TRBV12-5 with TRBJ1-1; no definite D call. Germline CDR1 reads LGHNT; CDR2 reads FRNRAP. Trimming left V 1 base short and J 1 base short, with 19 bases between. This CDR3 comprises 18 residues. The CDR3 nucleotides read TGTGCTAGTGGTTTGGACCCCTCCCCCGGCAGGCGGAACACTGAAGCTTTCTTT. Protein sequence: CASGLDPSPGRRNTEAFF.

The J gene is TRBJ1-2, the V gene TRBV9; TRBD1 matches 11 bases. Germline CDR1 reads SGDLS; CDR2 reads YYNGEE. Unmatched junction bases numbered 6, after V lost 3 bases and J lost 5 bases. The CDR3 is made up of 15 amino acids. CDR3 protein: CASSEGQGGSYGYTF. CDR3 DNA: TGTGCCAGCAGCGAGGGACAGGGGGGGTCATATGGCTACACCTTC. The full variable domain, rest sourced from reference TRBV9 and TRBJ1-2, is DSGVTQTPKHLITATGQRVTLRCSPRSGDLSVYWYQQSLDQGLQFLIQYYNGEERAKGNILERFSAQQFPDLHSELNLSSLELGDSALYFCASSEGQGGSYGYTFGSGTRLTVV.

V is TRBV11-3 and J is TRBJ2-2; 11 nucleotides match TRBD1. CDR1 and CDR2 (germline): SGHNT, YENEEA. The CDR3 totals 15 residues. With V trimmed by 6 bases and J by 7 bases, 7 bases remained unmatched. The CDR3 is CASSARDRGSGELFF. In DNA form, the CDR3 reads TGTGCCAGCAGTGCCCGGGACAGGGGGAGCGGGGAGCTGTTTTTT.

The genes are TRBV20-1 and TRBJ1-2; D not certain. This CDR3 has 15 residues. Germline V lookup: CDR1 DFQATT, CDR2 SNEGSKA (reference sequence). V was shortened by 3 bases and J by 0 bases, with 14 bases between the two germline ends. DNA for the CDR3: TGCAGTGCTAGTTTGGCTGCTCGCCCTAACTATGGCTACACCTTC. This gives the protein CSASLAARPNYGYTF.

This clone is a singleton in its sample. V is TRBV30 and J is TRBJ1-4; the D gene is possibly TRBD1 (5 bases). V dropped 4 bases and J dropped 6 bases, with 18 bases sitting between them. CDR1 is GTSNPN, CDR2 SVGIG, per germline (reference sequence). This CDR3 is built from 15 residues. The CDR3 bases are TGTGCCTGGACCCTAAAGGGGCTAACGGATGAAAAACTGTTTTTT. The encoded protein is CAWTLKGLTDEKLFF.

V is TRBV10-3 and J is TRBJ1-2; D ambiguous. Trimming shortened V by 0 bases and J by 2 bases, and 7 bases separated the two germline ends. The V gene's germline CDR1 is ENHRY and CDR2 SYGVKD. CDR3 length: 14 residues. DNA of the CDR3: TGTGCCATCAGTGAGTCAGGGAGGAACTATGGCTACACCTTC. This sequence encodes CAISESGRNYGYTF.

The rearrangement joins TRBV5-1 to TRBJ1-1; TRBD1 might be the D (5 bases). Germline CDR1 and CDR2: SGHRS and YFSETQ. Between the trimmed V and J ends, which lost 0 bases and 4 bases, there was a span of 16 bases. The CDR3 has 16 residues. CDR3 sequence (DNA): TGCGCCAGCAGCTTGGCCGGAGCAGGGCAGGGCACTGAAGCTTTCTTT. It is translated as CASSLAGAGQGTEAFF.

The J gene is TRBJ1-3, the V gene TRBV10-3; unclear D gene. This CDR3 contains 15 residues. Trimming took off 5 bases at V and 0 bases at J, with 11 bases between the two ends. Per germline, CDR1 ENHRY and CDR2 SYGVKD. CDR3 in amino acids: CAISSNSLSGNTIYF. DNA of the CDR3: TGTGCCATCAGTAGCAACAGCCTCTCTGGAAACACCATATATTTT.

This chain joins TRBV27 and TRBJ1-1; possibly TRBD1 for D (6 bases). Per germline, CDR1 MNHEY and CDR2 SMNVEV (reference sequence). V dropped 3 bases and J dropped 5 bases, with 19 bases sitting between them. This CDR3 comprises 16 residues. The CDR3 nucleotides are TGTGCCAGCAGTTTTTCCTATCTGGGGGCGAGAACTGAAGCTTTCTTT. Translating gives CASSFSYLGARTEAFF.

The rearrangement uses TRBV30 and TRBJ1-1; D unresolved. Germline-derived CDR1 and CDR2 are GTSNPN and SVGIG (reference sequence). Between the trimmed V and J ends, which lost 0 bases and 7 bases, there was a span of 21 bases. CDR3 size: 16 residues. The CDR3, as DNA: TGTGCCTGGAGTGTACTAGGGATTCACTCGGCCGATGAAGCTTTCTTT. Its translation is CAWSVLGIHSADEAFF.

In DNA, the CDR3 is TGTGCCAGCAGCCCCGGGACAGAGGCCTACGAGCAGTACTTC. Amino acids: CASSPGTEAYEQYF. This chain connects TRBV5-4 to TRBJ2-7, with 7 bases that match TRBD1. Germline CDR1 SGHNT, CDR2 YYREEE (reference sequence). This CDR3 has 14 amino acids. The J segment lost 2 bases and the V segment lost 4 bases, leaving 6 bases of the junction unmatched.

The chain carries TRBV10-2 and TRBJ2-5; 11 positions agree with TRBD2. V gave up 4 bases and J gave up 5 bases; unmatched junction bases: 12. Germline CDR1 WSHSY, CDR2 SAAADI. This CDR3 spans 17 amino acids. The CDR3 bases are TGCGCCAGCAGTGCCGAACTAGCGGGGGTCTGGGGGGAGACCCAGTACTTC. It encodes CASSAELAGVWGETQYF.

As for this clone: The junction departs from the called germline gene at one end, perhaps through a read error. The chain couples TRBV19 to TRBJ1-5; TRBD1 aligns across 8 bases. Germline V gene lookup returns CDR1 LNHDA and CDR2 SQIVND (reference sequence). The CDR3 loop spans 12 amino acids. CDR3 nucleotide sequence: TGTGCCAGTAGTAGCAGGACAGGGTCCCAACATTTT. The encoded protein is CASSSRTGSQHF. The whole variable domain, filled in from reference TRBV19 and TRBJ1-5, reads DGGITQSPKYLFRKEGQNVTLSCEQNLNHDAMYWYRQDPGQGLRLIYYSQIVNDFQKGDIAEGYSVSREKKESFPLTVTSAQKNPTAFYLCASSSRTGSQHFGDGTRLSIL.

The chain combines TRBV10-1 with TRBJ2-5; D is perhaps TRBD2 (6 bases). V was pared by 0 bases and J by 4 bases, with 15 bases between. This CDR3 region has 16 residues. The germline CDR1 and CDR2 sequences are WNHNN and SYGVQD (reference sequence). DNA for the CDR3: TGCGCCAGCAGTGAGTCGAGGTCCGGCGGGGTAGAGACCCAGTACTTC. This translates into CASSESRSGGVETQYF.

This chain connects TRBV5-1 to TRBJ2-7, with 10 bases lining up with TRBD1. J gave up 5 bases and V 1 base, and 3 bases lay outside the gene matches. The length of the CDR3 is 14 residues. Germline assignment: CDR1 SGHRS and CDR2 YFSETQ. This CDR3 reads CASSLLGTGDEQYF. The CDR3 DNA sequence: TGCGCCAGCAGCTTGTTGGGGACAGGGGACGAGCAGTACTTC.

The rearrangement links TRBV27 to TRBJ2-4; a weak D match, TRBD2 (5 bases). There are 14 residues in the CDR3. Looked up from germline, CDR1 is MNHEY and CDR2 is SMNVEV (reference sequence). Trimming left V 5 bases short and J 9 bases short, with 17 bases between. Written as DNA, the CDR3 is TGTGCCAGCAGTCCTGTCCCGGATGGAGGCATTCAGTACTTC. This translates into CASSPVPDGGIQYF.

This clone was counted once. This chain links TRBV5-1 with TRBJ2-5, with a possible D match to TRBD2 (6 bases). The ends were cut back, 0 bases at V and 4 bases at J, with 10 bases in the middle. Germline assignment: CDR1 SGHRS and CDR2 YFSETQ. The CDR3 sequence is 14 residues long. The DNA of the CDR3 is TGCGCCAGCAGCTTGGGGACTACTCCAGAGACCCAGTACTTC. Translated: CASSLGTTPETQYF.